A selection of T cell receptor beta chains follows, all from one sample in a study of cytomegalovirus exposure and HLA in healthy donors. TCRdb's copy holds only in-frame clones and misses some; the assay was immunoSEQ multiplex PCR. The table shows 150,000 to 200,000 clones, with roughly 72% occurring only once. The source material was PBMCs. All receptors derive from a man under 40 in good health and CMV-seronegative. The CDR3 runs from the conserved cysteine through the conserved F or W. Each record gives: V gene, J gene, clone size, D gene, CDR3 DNA, CDR3 protein. The D gene is left open where the match is weak. Clone sizes are given selectively: once, few, many, or a class where the clone is expanded.

TRBV28	TRBJ1-5	few	.	TGTGCCAGCAGTTTTGGGGCAGTGGGTAATCAGCCCCAGCATTTT	CASSFGAVGNQPQHF
TRBV18	TRBJ1-2	.	.	TGTGCCAGCTCTATCCCTGAAACAGCTAACTATGGCTACACCTTC	CASSIPETANYGYTF
TRBV2	TRBJ1-1	.	TRBD1	TGTGCCAGCAGCCAGGGGGTGAGCACTGAAGCTTTCTTT	CASSQGVSTEAFF
TRBV11-1	TRBJ2-7	.	TRBD2	TGTGCCAGCACCGAGGCCAGTGGACTAGTACCGGGGAACGAGCAGTACTTC	CASTEASGLVPGNEQYF
TRBV27	TRBJ2-2	.	TRBD1	TGTGCCAGCAGTTTCGGACGACAGGGCAGAACCGGGGAGCTGTTTTTT	CASSFGRQGRTGELFF
TRBV18	TRBJ1-1	.	.	TGTGCCAGCTCACCAGTCAGTGGGAACACTGAAGCTTTCTTT	CASSPVSGNTEAFF
TRBV7-6	TRBJ1-1	few	.	TGTGCCAGCAGCTTACTCGGTGAGGGGAACACTGAAGCTTTCTTT	CASSLLGEGNTEAFF
TRBV18	TRBJ2-7	.	TRBD2	TGTGCCAGCTCGCCGGGACTAGCGGGAGAGCAGTACTTC	CASSPGLAGEQYF
TRBV6-5	TRBJ1-3	.	TRBD1	TGTGCCAGCAGTCTCCGGGACAGCTCTGGAAACACCATATATTTT	CASSLRDSSGNTIYF
TRBV5-6	TRBJ1-5	.	.	TGTGCCAGCAGCTTCGGACAGCCCAATCAGCCCCAGCATTTT	CASSFGQPNQPQHF
TRBV5-6	TRBJ1-5	.	.	TGTGCCAGCAGCTTAGGGAAGGGGGTAGGTCAGCCCCAGCATTTT	CASSLGKGVGQPQHF
TRBV29-1	TRBJ2-7	.	.	TGCAGCGTTGAACAATCGGACTCCTACGAGCAGTACTTC	CSVEQSDSYEQYF
TRBV19	TRBJ2-1	few	.	TGTGCCAGTAGTATGGGCATGGGCAATGAGCAGTTCTTC	CASSMGMGNEQFF
TRBV30	TRBJ2-1	once	TRBD2	TGTGCCTGGACTACTAGCGGGAGTAGCAATGAGCAGTTCTTC	CAWTTSGSSNEQFF
TRBV5-1	TRBJ2-5	.	TRBD2	TGCGCCAGCAGCTTGGCCTTGCGGACTAGCGGTAACCGACCTTTGGGGGAGACCCAGTACTTC	CASSLALRTSGNRPLGETQYF
TRBV30	TRBJ2-3	.	.	TGTGCCTGGAGTTCTCTAGTTCCGCAGTATTTT	CAWSSLVPQYF
TRBV5-1	TRBJ2-1	.	.	TGCGCCAGCAGCTTCGATCTAGCCGATGAGCAGTTCTTC	CASSFDLADEQFF
TRBV7-6	TRBJ2-6	.	TRBD1	TGTGCCAGCAGCTCCTCCTCCGGGACAGTTCGCTCTGGGGCCAACGTCCTGACTTTC	CASSSSSGTVRSGANVLTF
TRBV9	TRBJ2-1	few	TRBD2	TGTGCCAGCAGGGGACTAGCGGGAGGGCCCTCGAGCAATGAGCAGTTCTTC	CASRGLAGGPSSNEQFF
TRBV28	TRBJ2-7	.	.	TGTGCCAGCAGTTTGTCAACAGGCTACGAGCAGTACTTC	CASSLSTGYEQYF
TRBV9	TRBJ2-2	.	TRBD2	TGTGCCAGCAGCCTGAGACTAGCGGGAGGTTCCGGGACCGGGGAGCTGTTTTTT	CASSLRLAGGSGTGELFF
TRBV4-1	TRBJ2-2	.	TRBD2	TGCGCCAGCAGCCTAGGAGCGGGAGGGCCCGGGGAGCTGTTTTTT	CASSLGAGGPGELFF
TRBV6-5	TRBJ2-7	.	TRBD1	TGTGCCAGCAGTTACTCATTGGACAGGGGTTACGAGCAGTACTTC	CASSYSLDRGYEQYF
TRBV4-1	TRBJ1-3	once	.	TGCGCCAGCAGCCAACAGGAAGTAAACACCATATATTTT	CASSQQEVNTIYF
TRBV5-4	TRBJ2-3	.	.	TGTGCCAGCAGCTCGGTTAGGAGGACGAGCACAGATACGCAGTATTTT	CASSSVRRTSTDTQYF
TRBV10-3	TRBJ2-5	.	.	TGTGCCATCAGTGATAGACAGTATCAAGAGACCCAGTACTTC	CAISDRQYQETQYF
TRBV18	TRBJ2-3	.	TRBD1	TGTGCCAGCTCACCCGTCGACAGGGCCACAGATACGCAGTATTTT	CASSPVDRATDTQYF
TRBV5-6	TRBJ1-1	.	.	TGTGCCAGCAGCTTGGAAGTGGGGGGGGTGAACACTGAAGCTTTCTTT	CASSLEVGGVNTEAFF
TRBV5-1	TRBJ1-1	few	.	TGCGCCAGCAGCTTGGCAGAGAACACTGAAGCTTTCTTT	CASSLAENTEAFF
TRBV28	TRBJ2-2	.	TRBD2	TGTGCGGGGGGGAGTAAGTTGGACACCGGGGAGCTGTTTTTT	CAGGSKLDTGELFF
TRBV9	TRBJ1-1	.	.	TGTGCCAGCAGCGTACGGACAGAAAACACTGAAGCTTTCTTT	CASSVRTENTEAFF
TRBV5-1	TRBJ1-1	.	TRBD1	TGCGCCAGCAGCCGTCGGACAGGGGGAAACACTGAAGCTTTCTTT	CASSRRTGGNTEAFF
TRBV2	TRBJ2-3	.	.	TGTGCCATTGTGCTAGGAGAGAATACGCAGTATTTT	CAIVLGENTQYF
TRBV30	TRBJ2-1	.	TRBD2	TGTGCCTTCCAAACTAGCGGGAACTACAATGAGCAGTTCTTC	CAFQTSGNYNEQFF
TRBV5-4	TRBJ2-1	.	.	TGTGCCAGCAGCCTAAACAACGGACTCTACAATGAGCAGTTCTTC	CASSLNNGLYNEQFF
TRBV11-3	TRBJ2-2	.	.	TGTGCCAGCAGCCGGGGGACAGCGAACACCGGGGAGCTGTTTTTT	CASSRGTANTGELFF
TRBV27	TRBJ2-7	.	.	TGTGCCAGCAGTTTGACTGTATTAATGGCAGGGGTCGCCTACGAGCAGTACTTC	CASSLTVLMAGVAYEQYF
TRBV12-5	TRBJ2-5	.	TRBD2	TGTGCTAGTGGGCGGGAGGGCCAAGAGACCCAGTACTTC	CASGREGQETQYF
TRBV9	TRBJ2-3	.	TRBD1	TGTGCCAGCAGCGTCCGGGACAGGGCGGGAGATACGCAGTATTTT	CASSVRDRAGDTQYF
TRBV28	TRBJ2-7	.	TRBD1	TGTGCCAGCAGTTCCCGTTGGACAGGGGGCGGCGAGCAGTACTTC	CASSSRWTGGGEQYF
TRBV6-1	TRBJ2-2	.	TRBD2	TGTGCCAGCAGTGAATCCGGGGGACTAGCGGGAACCGGGGAGCTGTTTTTT	CASSESGGLAGTGELFF
TRBV15	TRBJ2-2	.	TRBD2	TGTGCCACCAGCAGAGGGTGGCAACCACTAGCGGGAGATGGTACCGGGGAGCTGTTTTTT	CATSRGWQPLAGDGTGELFF
TRBV7-6	TRBJ2-7	.	.	TGTGCCAGCAGCTTGGAGTTGCCCTACGAGCAGTACTTC	CASSLELPYEQYF
TRBV7-9	TRBJ2-7	few	.	TGTGCCAGCAGTAACAAGGAGACCTACGAGCAGTACTTC	CASSNKETYEQYF
TRBV7-9	TRBJ2-1	.	TRBD2	TGTGCCAGCAGACCCCGTATGGAGAGCGGGAGGTCCAGCTACAATGAGCAGTTCTTC	CASRPRMESGRSSYNEQFF
TRBV5-4	TRBJ2-1	.	TRBD2	TGTGCCAGCAGCCCCCCTGTGGTGGGGACTAGCACCAATGAGCAGTTCTTC	CASSPPVVGTSTNEQFF
TRBV5-1	TRBJ2-1	.	.	TGCGCCAGCAGCTTGGCCGGTCGGTACAATGAGCAGTTCTTC	CASSLAGRYNEQFF
TRBV25-1	TRBJ2-3	.	TRBD2	TGTGCCAGCAGTGATAGAAAGATAGCGGGAGAAGCGGAAGATACGCAGTATTTT	CASSDRKIAGEAEDTQYF
TRBV27	TRBJ1-2	.	.	TGTGCCAGCAGTTTATCGCTGACAGGACTTCTTGGCTACACCTTC	CASSLSLTGLLGYTF
TRBV7-3	TRBJ1-1	.	.	TGTGCCAGCAGCTTAGCCGGGGACACTGAAGCTTTCTTT	CASSLAGDTEAFF
TRBV5-1	TRBJ1-1	.	TRBD1	TGCGCCAGCAGCTCACAGGGGCTGAACACTGAAGCTTTCTTT	CASSSQGLNTEAFF